Presented here are 12 T cell receptor beta chains from one specimen sequenced in a study of Ad26.COV2.S vaccination and SARS-CoV-2 variants. The treatment was: around 19 received Ad26.COV2.S at low or high dose, single or two shots; 5 received placebo; per-sample allocation not given. At day 63 after the first vaccine or placebo injection, samples were drawn. Here immunoSEQ multiplex PCR was the method, and the copy in TCRdb shows in-frame clones only, minus some. Of over 300,000 clones listed, around four fifths are singletons. Sequenced material: peripheral blood, taken in a trial of Ad26.COV2.S vaccine versus placebo. These TCRs come from a person between 18 and 59 years old who received the Ad26.COV2.S COVID-19 vaccine or a placebo.

The V call is TRBV7-2, the J call TRBJ2-7; D may be TRBD2 (6 bases). Trimming removed 1 base at V and 2 bases at J, with 9 bases between. The CDR3 loop spans 14 amino acids. Per the germline V gene, CDR1 is SGHTA and CDR2 is FQGNSA. In nucleotides, the CDR3 is TGTGCCAGCAGCTTAGACGGCGGGACCTACGAGCAGTACTTC. It is translated as CASSLDGGTYEQYF. The whole variable domain, remainder taken from reference TRBV7-2 and TRBJ2-7, is GAGVSQSPSNKVTEKGKDVELRCDPISGHTALYWYRQSLGQGLEFLIYFQGNSAPDKSGLPSDRFSAERTGGSVSTLTIQRTQQEDSAVYLCASSLDGGTYEQYFGPGTRLTVT.

This chain links TRBV5-6 with TRBJ2-7, with D hard to call. Germline CDR1 and CDR2: SGHDT and YYEEEE. V was clipped by 5 bases and J by 1 base, with 16 bases between them. This CDR3 is built from 15 residues. The CDR3 spells CASSGVLNVSYEQYF. In DNA form, the CDR3 reads TGTGCCAGCAGTGGGGTGCTGAATGTTTCCTACGAGCAGTACTTC.

The gene calls are TRBV3-1 (or the pseudogene TRBV3-2) and TRBJ1-3; D is perhaps TRBD1 (6 bases). The V end was cut by 3 bases, the J end by 4 bases, with 10 bases between. The CDR3 runs 14 residues. Germline V gene sequence: CDR1 LGHDT, CDR2 YNNKEL (reference sequence). The CDR3 DNA reads TGTGCCAGCAGCCAGAACAGGGACGGAAACACCATATATTTT. Translated, it gives CASSQNRDGNTIYF.

The rearrangement links TRBV2 to TRBJ2-7; 10 nucleotides line up with TRBD1. With V trimmed by 11 bases and J by 0 bases, 7 bases remained unmatched. The CDR3 length is 14 residues. Germline assignment: CDR1 SNHLY and CDR2 FYNNEI. CDR3 DNA sequence: TGTGCCGGCCTAGACAGGGGGCCCTCCTACGAGCAGTACTTC. Its protein product is CAGLDRGPSYEQYF.

The genes are TRBV15 and TRBJ2-7, with 7 bases fitting TRBD1. This CDR3 comprises 13 residues. V lost 5 bases, J lost 4 bases, and 5 bases stayed unmatched. Germline-derived CDR1 and CDR2 are LNHNV and YYDKDF (reference sequence). CDR3 coding DNA: TGTGCCACCAGCGGGGACAGACGTTACGAGCAGTACTTC. Translating gives CATSGDRRYEQYF.

The table lists this clone with a count of one. This sequence joins TRBV4-3 and TRBJ1-2; the D gene is possibly TRBD1 (5 bases). Trimming shortened V by 0 bases and J by 8 bases, and 13 bases separated the two germline ends. The CDR3 consists of 14 residues. Germline loops: CDR1 LGHNA, CDR2 YSLEER. DNA for the CDR3: TGCGCCAGCAGCCAAGAGGGGGGGTTGGACGGCTACACCTTC. This sequence encodes CASSQEGGLDGYTF.

The rearrangement uses TRBV5-8 and TRBJ1-6, with 9 bases lining up with TRBD1. V shed 1 base and J 7 bases; nucleotides not matched to a gene: 3. Germline V CDR1 and CDR2: SGHTS, YDEGEE. CDR3 size: 15 residues. The CDR3 DNA sequence: TGTGCCAGCAGCTTGACCGGGACAGGGAATTCACCCCTCCACTTT. It yields the protein CASSLTGTGNSPLHF.

The CDR3 DNA reads TGTGCCAGCAGTTACTCTGGGGTTGGTTCACCCCTCCACTTT. Residues: CASSYSGVGSPLHF. The rearrangement links TRBV6-5 to TRBJ1-6; D unresolved. This CDR3 comprises 14 residues. Germline CDR1 MNHEY, CDR2 SVGAGI. V lost 0 bases, J lost 9 bases, and 9 bases lay in between.

The J gene is TRBJ1-1, the V gene TRBV27; the D gene is possibly TRBD1 (5 bases). From germline, CDR1 is MNHEY and CDR2 SMNVEV (reference sequence). The CDR3 runs to 15 residues. Trimming left V 6 bases short and J 1 base short, with 15 bases between. Here the CDR3 reads CASSSPGHRNTEAFF. The CDR3 DNA sequence: TGTGCCAGCAGCTCTCCAGGACACCGGAACACTGAAGCTTTCTTT.

The rearrangement joins TRBV27 to TRBJ1-5; D gene uncertain. The CDR3 extends over 13 amino acids. Between the trimmed V and J ends, which lost 6 bases and 3 bases, there was a span of 9 bases. Germline V gene sequence: CDR1 MNHEY, CDR2 SMNVEV (reference sequence). CDR3 region: CASREGFNQPQHF. CDR3 sequence (DNA): TGTGCCAGCAGAGAAGGGTTCAATCAGCCCCAGCATTTT.

The V and J genes are TRBV5-1 and TRBJ2-1, with 7 nucleotides matching TRBD2. Germline trimming cut 2 bases from V and 6 bases from J; bases unmatched to any gene: 5. This CDR3 contains 14 residues. Germline CDR1 SGHRS, CDR2 YFSETQ. This CDR3 reads CASSFGGSPNEQFF. The DNA of the CDR3 is TGCGCCAGCAGCTTCGGCGGGAGCCCCAATGAGCAGTTCTTC.

The V and J genes are TRBV6-5 and TRBJ2-1, with 7 bases aligning to TRBD2. Germline CDR1 is MNHEY and CDR2 is SVGAGI. The CDR3 length is 12 residues. The CDR3 is CAVAGAYNEQFF. CDR3 in DNA: TGTGCGGTGGCGGGAGCTTACAATGAGCAGTTCTTC.